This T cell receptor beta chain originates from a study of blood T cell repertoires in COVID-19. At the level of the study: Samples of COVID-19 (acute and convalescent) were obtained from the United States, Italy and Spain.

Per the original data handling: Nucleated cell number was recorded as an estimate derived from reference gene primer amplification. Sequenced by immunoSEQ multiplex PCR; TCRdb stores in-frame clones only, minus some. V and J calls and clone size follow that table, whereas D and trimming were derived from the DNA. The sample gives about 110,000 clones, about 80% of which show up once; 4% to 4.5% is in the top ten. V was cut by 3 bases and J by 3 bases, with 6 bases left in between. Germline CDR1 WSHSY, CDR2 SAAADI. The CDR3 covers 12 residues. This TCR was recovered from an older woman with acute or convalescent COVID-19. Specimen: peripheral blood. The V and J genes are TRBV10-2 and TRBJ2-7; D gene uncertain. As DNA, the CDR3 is TGCGCCAGCAGTGACAGGAACTACGAGCAGTACTTC. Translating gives CASSDRNYEQYF.